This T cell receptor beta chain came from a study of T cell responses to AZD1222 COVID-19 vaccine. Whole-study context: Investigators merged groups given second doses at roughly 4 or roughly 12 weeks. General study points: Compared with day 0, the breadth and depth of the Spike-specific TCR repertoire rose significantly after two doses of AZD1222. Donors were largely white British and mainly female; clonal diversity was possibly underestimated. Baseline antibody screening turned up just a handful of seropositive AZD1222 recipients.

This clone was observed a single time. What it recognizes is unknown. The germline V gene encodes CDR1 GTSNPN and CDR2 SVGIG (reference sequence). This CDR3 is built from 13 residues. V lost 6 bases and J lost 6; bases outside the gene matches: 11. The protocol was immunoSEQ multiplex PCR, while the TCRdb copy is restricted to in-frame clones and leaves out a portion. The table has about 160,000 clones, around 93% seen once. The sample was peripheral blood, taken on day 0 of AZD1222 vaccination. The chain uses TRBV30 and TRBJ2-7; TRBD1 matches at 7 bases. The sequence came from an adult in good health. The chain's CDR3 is CACYGQADVEQYF. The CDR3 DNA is TGTGCCTGTTATGGACAGGCGGACGTCGAGCAGTACTTC.